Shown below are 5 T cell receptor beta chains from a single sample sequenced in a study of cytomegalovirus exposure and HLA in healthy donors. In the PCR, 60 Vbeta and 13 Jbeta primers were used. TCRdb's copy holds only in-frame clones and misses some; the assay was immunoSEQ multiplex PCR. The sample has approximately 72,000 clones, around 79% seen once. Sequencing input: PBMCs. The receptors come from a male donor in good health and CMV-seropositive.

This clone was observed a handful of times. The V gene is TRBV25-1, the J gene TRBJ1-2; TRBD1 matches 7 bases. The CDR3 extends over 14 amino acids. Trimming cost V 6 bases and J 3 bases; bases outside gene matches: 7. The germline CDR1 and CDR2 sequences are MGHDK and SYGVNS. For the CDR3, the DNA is TGTGCCAGCAGCGAAGGACAGGACCACTATGGCTACACCTTC. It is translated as CASSEGQDHYGYTF.

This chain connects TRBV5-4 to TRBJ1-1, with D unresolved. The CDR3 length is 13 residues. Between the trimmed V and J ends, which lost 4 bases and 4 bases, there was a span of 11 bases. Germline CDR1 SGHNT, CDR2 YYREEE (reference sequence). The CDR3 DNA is TGTGCCAGCAGCACCTCTATTGCCACTGAAGCTTTCTTT. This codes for CASSTSIATEAFF. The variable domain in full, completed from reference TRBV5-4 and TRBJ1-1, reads ETGVTQSPTHLIKTRGQQVTLRCSSQSGHNTVSWYQQALGQGPQFIFQYYREEENGRGNFPPRFSGLQFPNYSSELNVNALELDDSALYLCASSTSIATEAFFGQGTRLTVV.

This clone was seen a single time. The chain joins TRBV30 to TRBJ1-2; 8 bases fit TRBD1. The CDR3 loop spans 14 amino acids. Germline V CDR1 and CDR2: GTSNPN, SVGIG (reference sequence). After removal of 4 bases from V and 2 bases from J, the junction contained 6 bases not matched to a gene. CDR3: CAWKKRTGNYGYTF. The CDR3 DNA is TGTGCCTGGAAAAAACGGACAGGGAACTATGGCTACACCTTC.

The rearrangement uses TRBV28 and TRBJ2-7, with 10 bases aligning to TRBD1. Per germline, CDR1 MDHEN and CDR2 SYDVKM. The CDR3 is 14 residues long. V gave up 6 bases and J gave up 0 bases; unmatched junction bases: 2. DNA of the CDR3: TGTGCCAGCAGGACAGGGGGCAGCTCCTACGAGCAGTACTTC. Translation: CASRTGGSSYEQYF.

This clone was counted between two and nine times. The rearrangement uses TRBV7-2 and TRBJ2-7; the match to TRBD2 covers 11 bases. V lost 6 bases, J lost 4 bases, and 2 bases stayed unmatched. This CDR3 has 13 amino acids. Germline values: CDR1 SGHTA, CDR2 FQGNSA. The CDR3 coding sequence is TGTGCCAGCAGGCCTAGCGGGGGGTACGAGCAGTACTTC. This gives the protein CASRPSGGYEQYF.